The TCR beta chain described here comes from a study of T cell responses to AZD1222 COVID-19 vaccine. Comments on this clone: Its antigen remains unidentified.

Libraries were prepared by immunoSEQ multiplex PCR; TCRdb keeps only in-frame clonotypes and omits some of them. This sample has tens of thousands of clones; over 75% occur once, and the top ten carry approximately 5.5%. Trimming took 5 bases from V and 0 from J, leaving 11 bases between them. This CDR3 has 15 residues. The V gene's germline CDR1 is MNHEY and CDR2 SVGAGI. General observations from the study: Spike-wide coverage was observed for vaccine-associated CD4 TCRs, with dominant responses at 160-218 and 743-854. Spike-specific TCR repertoires showed rising breadth and depth after two AZD1222 doses. A mostly white British donor set with more females was recruited, and clonal diversity was possibly underestimated.

The sequence was collected from an adult in good health. The rearrangement links TRBV6-5 to TRBJ2-1, with D perhaps being TRBD1 or TRBD2 (5 bases each). The source was peripheral blood, collected on day 0 of AZD1222 vaccination. CDR3 amino acids: CASSPGPASYNEQFF. The CDR3 DNA is TGTGCCAGCAGTCCGGGACCAGCCTCCTACAATGAGCAGTTCTTC.